This T cell receptor (beta chain) stems from a study of blood T cell repertoires in COVID-19. Participants were placed into cohorts based on the clinical history they reported. Comments on this clone: Being one base from a much bigger clone, this may be a read error.

The V gene end was trimmed by 4 bases and the J gene end by 4 bases; junction bases not matched to a gene: 1. CDR3 length: 15 residues. Germline lookup yields CDR1 SGHRS and CDR2 YFSETQ. Produced via immunoSEQ multiplex PCR; TCRdb's table is partial and in-frame only. The sample shows more than 200,000 clones, approximately 80% of them seen only once. The V and J genes are TRBV5-1 and TRBJ2-3, with 15 bases that match TRBD2. This receptor was taken from a man in his 60s who had recovered from COVID-19. Sequencing was performed on PBMCs or T cells enriched from blood (not recorded which). CDR3 bases: TGCGCCAGCAGCGGACTAGCGGGGGGGCCAGATACGCAGTATTTT. Amino acids: CASSGLAGGPDTQYF.